This TCR beta chain was identified in a study of shared clonotypes between healthy human individuals. As to this clone: Its antigen is not known.

The protocol was immunoSEQ multiplex PCR, while the TCRdb copy is restricted to in-frame clones and leaves out a portion. The repertoire holds around 1.6 million clones, with approximately 98% as singletons. Study results and limitations: The represented genetic and exposure-history diversity was limited by the small number of donors.

CDR3 length: 14 residues. Germline V gene data show CDR1 as SGHTA and CDR2 as FQGNSA. Trimming shortened V by 3 bases and J by 6 bases, and 11 bases separated the two germline ends. The genes are TRBV7-2 and TRBJ1-4, with D perhaps matching TRBD1 (6 bases). This clonotype was sampled from a man aged 25-40 years in good health. The sequenced sample consisted of naive CD4+ T cells sorted from blood. Subset indicated: CD45RA+ positively selected. The CDR3 region is CASSFDRWDEKLFF. The CDR3 nucleotides are TGTGCCAGCAGCTTTGACAGGTGGGATGAAAAACTGTTTTTT.